The 25 T cell receptor beta chains listed next were all sequenced from one sample in a study of cytomegalovirus exposure and HLA in healthy donors. Use of 60 Vbeta and 13 Jbeta primers characterized the PCR. Sequenced by immunoSEQ multiplex PCR; TCRdb stores in-frame clones only, minus some. The repertoire includes some 190,000 clones, around 76% of them detected once, and roughly 1.4% sits in the top ten. The sequenced sample consisted of PBMCs. The receptors come from a man in his forties in good health and CMV-seronegative.

The chain is built from TRBV7-2 and TRBJ2-7; maybe TRBD2 (7 bases). The CDR3 covers 16 residues. V lost 1 base and J lost 2, with 15 bases in between. Germline CDR1 SGHTA, CDR2 FQGNSA. The CDR3 sequence is CASSLEGGRLPYEQYF. CDR3 DNA: TGTGCCAGCAGCTTAGAGGGGGGGCGGCTTCCCTACGAGCAGTACTTC.

V usage is TRBV6-4 and J usage is TRBJ2-2; TRBD1 matches at 9 bases. Per the germline V gene, CDR1 is MRHNA and CDR2 is SNTAGT. This CDR3 contains 17 residues. Unmatched junction bases numbered 8, after V lost 4 bases and J lost 2 bases. The CDR3 is CASSAKGTGRNTGELFF. CDR3 nucleotide sequence: TGTGCCAGCAGTGCCAAAGGGACAGGGAGAAACACCGGGGAGCTGTTTTTT.

This clone was observed a single time. The rearrangement links TRBV5-6 to TRBJ1-1; 8 bases map to TRBD1. The junction had 8 bases not matched to a gene; V was cut back by 4 bases and J by 6 bases. The CDR3 consists of 14 residues. Germline V CDR1 and CDR2: SGHDT, YYEEEE. The CDR3 DNA sequence: TGTGCCAGCAGCCCCGACAGGGGAAGCGCTGAAGCTTTCTTT. Amino acids: CASSPDRGSAEAFF.

The chain is built from TRBV7-2 and TRBJ2-7; TRBD1 aligns across 9 bases. CDR3 length: 14 residues. The germline CDR1 and CDR2 sequences are SGHTA and FQGNSA. Losses at the gene ends were 4 bases for V and 3 bases for J; bases not matched to a gene: 4. The CDR3 loop reads CASSSTGGLYEQYF. The CDR3 nucleotides are TGTGCCAGCAGCTCGACAGGGGGGCTCTACGAGCAGTACTTC.

V gene TRBV2 combines with J gene TRBJ2-5; 7 bases agree with TRBD1. With 8 bases clipped from V and 4 bases from J, the junction kept 7 bases outside the gene matches. The germline V gene encodes CDR1 SNHLY and CDR2 FYNNEI. The CDR3 is 13 residues long. The CDR3 region is CASYRDSRETQYF. Here the CDR3 DNA reads TGTGCCAGCTACCGGGACAGCCGAGAGACCCAGTACTTC.

The chain has TRBV6-1 and TRBJ1-5, with a weak D call TRBD1 (6 bases). The V end lost 4 bases, the J end lost 4 bases, and 14 bases lay between the germline ends. Germline V lookup: CDR1 MNHNS, CDR2 SASEGT. CDR3 length equals 15 residues. The CDR3 here is CASSAWDTGNQPQHF. Here the CDR3 DNA reads TGTGCCAGCAGTGCCTGGGACACTGGGAATCAGCCCCAGCATTTT.

The V call is TRBV7-2, the J call TRBJ2-1; TRBD2 is a possible D gene (6 bases). This CDR3 comprises 14 residues. V was pared by 4 bases and J by 0 bases, with 7 bases between. Germline CDR1 and CDR2: SGHTA and FQGNSA. CDR3 bases: TGTGCCAGCAGCTGGCGGGACTCCTACAATGAGCAGTTCTTC. Its protein is CASSWRDSYNEQFF.

As to this clone: The junction departs from the called germline gene at one end, perhaps through a read error. The genes are TRBV7-7 and TRBJ2-1, with TRBD2 identical over 10 bases. The CDR3 runs 16 residues. Germline loops: CDR1 SSHAT, CDR2 FNYEAQ (reference sequence). CDR3 sequence: CASSPYSGGGLDEQFF. The CDR3 DNA reads TGTGCTAGCAGCCCGTACAGCGGGGGGGGTCTCGATGAGCAGTTCTTC. The entire variable domain, with the rest obtained from reference TRBV7-7 and TRBJ2-1, is as follows: GAGVSQSPRYKVTKRGQDVTLRCDPISSHATLYWYQQALGQGPEFLTYFNYEAQPDKSGLPSDRFSAERPEGSISTLTIQRTEQRDSAMYRCASSPYSGGGLDEQFFGPGTRLTVL.

This chain joins TRBV4-3 and TRBJ2-3; 11 nucleotides match TRBD2. Germline lookup yields CDR1 LGHNA and CDR2 YSLEER. V shed 4 bases, J shed 3 bases, and the junction held 3 bases outside the gene matches. The CDR3 consists of 15 residues. This CDR3 is CASSLAGGPTDTQYF. The CDR3 DNA follows: TGCGCCAGCAGCCTAGCGGGAGGGCCGACAGATACGCAGTATTTT.

This sequence joins TRBV11-3 and TRBJ2-5; weak D call: TRBD1 (6 bases). The V gene's germline CDR1 is SGHNT and CDR2 YENEEA. V was clipped by 5 bases and J by 1 base, with 11 bases between them. The CDR3 is made up of 14 amino acids. CDR3 sequence (DNA): TGTGCCAGCAGCGGAGACAGGTTCCAAGAGACCCAGTACTTC. This gives the protein CASSGDRFQETQYF.

The chain is built from TRBV14 and TRBJ1-4; 8 positions match TRBD1. The V gene's germline CDR1 is SGHDN and CDR2 FVKESK. The CDR3 loop spans 15 amino acids. V gave up 6 bases and J gave up 4 bases; unmatched junction bases: 7. Written as DNA, the CDR3 is TGTGCCAGCAGAAAGGGACAGGCGTATAATGAAAAACTGTTTTTT. Translating gives CASRKGQAYNEKLFF.

The chain joins TRBV25-1 to TRBJ2-5; TRBD1 agrees at 11 bases. The CDR3 has 16 amino acids. Germline CDR1 MGHDK, CDR2 SYGVNS. After removal of 4 bases from V and 3 bases from J, the junction contained 7 bases not matched to a gene. The CDR3 DNA reads TGTGCCAGCAGTGCCGGGACAGGGGGTTGGGAAGAGACCCAGTACTTC. Translated, it gives CASSAGTGGWEETQYF.

The J gene is TRBJ1-5, the V gene TRBV6-5, with D perhaps matching TRBD1 (6 bases). This CDR3 has 13 amino acids. Looked up from germline, CDR1 is MNHEY and CDR2 is SVGAGI. V dropped 6 bases and J dropped 9 bases, with 15 bases sitting between them. The CDR3 region has the DNA TGTGCCAGCAGGGGGACACGGGTAGGGCCCCAGCATTTT. The encoded protein is CASRGTRVGPQHF.

The chain recombines TRBV15 with TRBJ2-1; 8 positions match TRBD2. Trimming removed 3 bases from V and 3 bases from J; junction bases left unmatched: 10. The germline gives CDR1 LNHNV, CDR2 YYDKDF (reference sequence). CDR3 length: 17 amino acids. The CDR3 nucleotides are TGTGCCACCAGCAGGGTTACAGCGGGGGACCGCTACAATGAGCAGTTCTTC. Its translation: CATSRVTAGDRYNEQFF.

This CDR3 is CASSRDRVGEQYF. The CDR3 nucleotides are TGCGCCAGCAGCCGGGACAGGGTCGGAGAGCAGTACTTC. This chain connects TRBV4-3 to TRBJ2-7, with TRBD1 identical over 9 bases. From germline, CDR1 is LGHNA and CDR2 YSLEER. J was trimmed by 7 bases and V by 4 bases; bases with no gene match: 5. The CDR3 spans 13 residues.

The DNA of the CDR3 is TGTGCCAGCAGTGAAGCGGGACTAGCGGGAGGGCCGGGCTCCTACAATGAGCAGTTCTTC. This sequence encodes CASSEAGLAGGPGSYNEQFF. The chain employs TRBV2 and TRBJ2-1, with 16 bases aligning to TRBD2. This CDR3 region has 20 residues. Germline V lookup: CDR1 SNHLY, CDR2 FYNNEI. Unmatched junction bases numbered 5, after V lost 0 bases and J lost 0 bases.

This chain uses TRBV30 with TRBJ1-2; D is unclear. The CDR3 runs 11 residues. With 2 bases removed from V and 8 bases from J, the gap between germline ends came to 9 bases. Germline CDR1 GTSNPN, CDR2 SVGIG (reference sequence). CDR3 coding DNA: TGTGCCTGGAGTAAGTGGGAGGGCTACACCTTC. Translating gives CAWSKWEGYTF.

The rearrangement joins TRBV9 to TRBJ2-1; TRBD1 matches at 12 bases. Germline V gene lookup returns CDR1 SGDLS and CDR2 YYNGEE. Trimming cost V 0 bases and J 9 bases; bases outside gene matches: 7. The CDR3 loop spans 16 amino acids. The CDR3 loop is CASSVVGQGAFSEQFF. CDR3 bases: TGTGCCAGCAGCGTAGTGGGACAGGGGGCGTTTAGTGAGCAGTTCTTC.

The V gene is TRBV11-1, the J gene TRBJ2-3; D possibly corresponds to TRBD2 (6 bases). The CDR3 is made up of 12 amino acids. Trimming removed 5 bases at V and 9 bases at J, with 12 bases between. CDR1 and CDR2 from the germline V gene are SGHAT and FQDESV (reference sequence). As DNA, the CDR3 is TGTGCCAGCAGCCCCCTAGGAGGGACGCAGTATTTT. Amino acid sequence: CASSPLGGTQYF.

J is TRBJ2-1 and V is TRBV6-6; 11 bases line up with TRBD2. The CDR3 contains 15 residues. The germline V gene encodes CDR1 MNHNY and CDR2 SVGAGI (reference sequence). The J segment lost 5 bases and the V segment lost 6 bases, leaving 6 bases of the junction unmatched. CDR3 loop: CASSLVAGGDNEQFF. As DNA, the CDR3 is TGTGCCAGCAGCCTCGTAGCGGGGGGGGACAATGAGCAGTTCTTC.

The genes are TRBV2 and TRBJ1-1, with 7 positions matching TRBD1. Losses at the gene ends were 5 bases for V and 4 bases for J; bases not matched to a gene: 4. This CDR3 has 13 residues. The germline V gene encodes CDR1 SNHLY and CDR2 FYNNEI. The CDR3 loop reads CASSHGTATEAFF. In DNA, the CDR3 is TGTGCCAGCAGTCATGGGACAGCCACTGAAGCTTTCTTT.

The V and J genes are TRBV19 and TRBJ1-5; D unclear. V was pared by 3 bases and J by 0 bases, with 6 bases between. The CDR3 spans 14 residues. Germline V gene lookup returns CDR1 LNHDA and CDR2 SQIVND (reference sequence). In DNA form, the CDR3 reads TGTGCCAGTAGTATCGGTATTAGCAATCAGCCCCAGCATTTT. It is translated as CASSIGISNQPQHF.

The chain recombines TRBV4-2 with TRBJ2-1; 9 positions agree with TRBD2. V shed 4 bases and J 6 bases; nucleotides not matched to a gene: 7. The CDR3 consists of 15 residues. Germline CDR1 is LGHNA and CDR2 is YNFKEQ. DNA of the CDR3: TGTGCCAGCAGCCTTAGGCTAGCGGGACGCAATGAGCAGTTCTTC. Its protein is CASSLRLAGRNEQFF.

This clone has only one observation. This chain's CDR3 is CASSHRTGGSETQYF. In DNA form, the CDR3 reads TGTGCCAGCAGTCATAGGACAGGGGGAAGCGAGACCCAGTACTTC. The chain couples TRBV11-3 to TRBJ2-5; 10 positions match TRBD1. Per the germline V gene, CDR1 is SGHNT and CDR2 is YENEEA. The V gene end was trimmed by 6 bases and the J gene end by 5 bases; junction bases not matched to a gene: 9. The CDR3 is made up of 15 amino acids.

V usage is TRBV29-1 and J usage is TRBJ2-7; 10 bases align to TRBD1. The V gene's germline CDR1 is SQVTM and CDR2 ANQGSEA. The junction had 7 bases not matched to a gene; V was cut back by 6 bases and J by 11 bases. The CDR3 runs to 11 residues. As DNA, the CDR3 is TGCAGCGTCCGAGGACAGGGGGGCAAGTACTTC. Translated: CSVRGQGGKYF.